The 23 T cell receptor beta chains given below trace back to one sample, sequenced in a study of blood T cell repertoires in COVID-19 (TCRdb year 2020). Library preparation used the immunoSEQ multiplex PCR assay. TCRdb's version of the immuneACCESS table is confined to in-frame rearrangements and falls short of the full clone set. An unresolved V gene accounts for under half of the shortfall where checked; the remainder is of unknown origin. This sample holds around 250,000 clones; about 89% were observed only once. The ten largest clones capture roughly 8% of the sample. Material for sequencing was peripheral blood. These receptors originate from a middle-aged man with active or convalescent COVID-19.

This clone was observed a single time. This chain connects TRBV5-6 to TRBJ2-5; 12 nucleotides match TRBD2. Germline V gene lookup returns CDR1 SGHDT and CDR2 YYEEEE. The CDR3 contains 17 residues. V trimming: 3 bases; J trimming: 2 bases; junction bases outside the gene matches: 8. Written as DNA, the CDR3 is TGTGCCAGCAGCTCTGGACTAGCGGGGAGAAATCAAGAGACCCAGTACTTC. Its translation: CASSSGLAGRNQETQYF.

The V and J genes are TRBV7-9 and TRBJ1-4; 9 bases fit TRBD1. Germline lookup yields CDR1 SEHNR and CDR2 FQNEAQ (reference sequence). V shed 8 bases and J 7 bases; nucleotides not matched to a gene: 2. The CDR3 has 12 amino acids. In DNA form, the CDR3 reads TGTGCCAGCCAGACAGGGGGTGAAAAACTGTTTTTT. Translating it yields CASQTGGEKLFF.

CDR3 region: CASSPSTGRHGYTF. DNA for the CDR3: TGTGCCAGCAGCCCCTCCACAGGGCGCCATGGCTACACCTTC. The rearrangement uses TRBV6-5 and TRBJ1-2; TRBD1 is a possible D gene (6 bases). The V and J ends lost 6 bases and 6 bases respectively, with 17 bases between them. The CDR3 has 14 amino acids. Germline V gives CDR1 MNHEY, CDR2 SVGAGI.

The chain couples TRBV6-5 to TRBJ2-1; 15 bases are shared with TRBD2. This CDR3 has 15 residues. The ends lost 10 bases at V and 11 bases at J; junction bases unmatched: 12. Germline values: CDR1 MNHEY, CDR2 SVGAGI. The CDR3 here is CATQAGLAGGVQQFF. Here the CDR3 DNA reads TGTGCCACCCAGGCGGGACTAGCGGGGGGTGTTCAGCAGTTCTTC.

The chain joins TRBV12-3 or TRBV12-4 to TRBJ1-1; D uncertain. The V end lost 3 bases, the J end lost 11 bases, and 13 bases lay between the germline ends. The CDR3 consists of 12 residues. This chain's CDR3 is CASSFMRGGAFF. The CDR3 nucleotides are TGTGCCAGCAGTTTTATGCGGGGTGGGGCTTTCTTT.

The chain carries TRBV9 and TRBJ1-4; D is ambiguous. The CDR3 has 13 residues. Germline lookup yields CDR1 SGDLS and CDR2 YYNGEE. Deletions cut 3 bases from V and 4 bases from J, with 7 bases between. The CDR3 DNA sequence: TGTGCCAGCAGCGGTAGATATAATGAAAAACTGTTTTTT. This sequence encodes CASSGRYNEKLFF.

Only a few counts were recorded for this clone. The chain recombines TRBV9 with TRBJ1-6; 8 positions match TRBD1. Germline CDR1 is SGDLS and CDR2 is YYNGEE. This CDR3 spans 15 amino acids. Trimming removed 2 bases from V and 7 bases from J; junction bases left unmatched: 5. This CDR3 is CASSVGQVGNSPLHF. The CDR3 DNA reads TGTGCCAGCAGCGTGGGACAGGTGGGGAATTCACCCCTCCACTTT.

This rearrangement joins TRBV5-4 to TRBJ2-7; 15 nucleotides match TRBD2. CDR1 is SGHNT, CDR2 YYREEE, per germline (reference sequence). This CDR3 comprises 16 residues. V lost 4 bases and J lost 1; bases outside the gene matches: 3. This CDR3 reads CASSLGLAGGSYEQYF. The CDR3 nucleotides are TGTGCCAGCAGCCTGGGACTAGCGGGGGGATCCTACGAGCAGTACTTC. The variable domain in full, with the rest retrieved from reference TRBV5-4 and TRBJ2-7, is ETGVTQSPTHLIKTRGQQVTLRCSSQSGHNTVSWYQQALGQGPQFIFQYYREEENGRGNFPPRFSGLQFPNYSSELNVNALELDDSALYLCASSLGLAGGSYEQYFGPGTRLTVT.

V usage is TRBV6-6 and J usage is TRBJ1-5; no clear D. The CDR3 consists of 14 residues. Trimming pared 6 bases from V and 5 bases from J, leaving 14 bases between. CDR1 and CDR2 from the germline V gene are MNHNY and SVGAGI (reference sequence). The CDR3 nucleotides read TGTGCCAGCAGCCTCAAAGGGAGGGATCAGCCCCAGCATTTT. Translated: CASSLKGRDQPQHF.

CDR3 in DNA: TGTGCCTGGAGTCCGGGACAGGGGGGGTATGGCTACACCTTC. Encoded protein: CAWSPGQGGYGYTF. V usage is TRBV30 and J usage is TRBJ1-2; the match to TRBD1 covers 11 bases. This CDR3 comprises 14 residues. CDR1 and CDR2 (germline): GTSNPN, SVGIG (reference sequence). V lost 2 bases, J lost 5 bases, and 4 bases stayed unmatched.

The gene calls are TRBV19 and TRBJ1-5; possibly TRBD1 for D (5 bases). V was cut by 3 bases and J by 5 bases, with 14 bases left in between. Germline loops: CDR1 LNHDA, CDR2 SQIVND (reference sequence). The CDR3 is 15 residues long. The CDR3 reads CASSIPSARDQPQHF. The CDR3 DNA reads as TGTGCCAGTAGTATCCCGAGCGCCAGGGATCAGCCCCAGCATTTT. The whole variable domain, filled in from reference TRBV19 and TRBJ1-5, reads DGGITQSPKYLFRKEGQNVTLSCEQNLNHDAMYWYRQDPGQGLRLIYYSQIVNDFQKGDIAEGYSVSREKKESFPLTVTSAQKNPTAFYLCASSIPSARDQPQHFGDGTRLSIL.

This clone was seen more than once but under ten times. The rearrangement links TRBV18 to TRBJ1-6; D possibly corresponds to TRBD1 (5 bases). V dropped 3 bases and J dropped 7 bases, with 13 bases sitting between them. CDR3 length equals 15 residues. The V gene's germline CDR1 is KGHSH and CDR2 LQKENI. CDR3 in amino acids: CASSPTGRTNSPLHF. CDR3 DNA: TGTGCCAGCTCACCGACCGGACGGACAAATTCACCCCTCCACTTT.

The chain links TRBV5-8 to TRBJ2-5; TRBD2 agrees at 9 bases. The length of the CDR3 is 15 residues. The V gene end was trimmed by 6 bases and the J gene end by 5 bases; junction bases not matched to a gene: 11. CDR1 is SGHTS and CDR2 is YDEGEE in the germline V gene. This chain's CDR3 is CASNRLAAEVETQYF. The CDR3 DNA is TGTGCCAGCAACCGACTAGCGGCGGAGGTGGAGACCCAGTACTTC.

This clone was found once. This chain connects TRBV28 to TRBJ2-7, with 9 bases aligning to TRBD1. The CDR3 runs 14 residues. With V trimmed by 7 bases and J by 2 bases, 6 bases remained unmatched. Per germline, CDR1 MDHEN and CDR2 SYDVKM. As DNA, the CDR3 is TGTGCCAGCATTTCGGGACAGGGAACCTACGAGCAGTACTTC. Translation: CASISGQGTYEQYF.

This sequence joins TRBV6-5 and TRBJ2-7; D is ambiguous. The CDR3 contains 13 residues. Trimming took 0 bases from V and 5 from J, leaving 8 bases between them. CDR1 and CDR2 (germline): MNHEY, SVGAGI. The CDR3 DNA is TGTGCCAGCAGTTACTCGGCAACGAACGAGCAGTACTTC. It translates to CASSYSATNEQYF.

CDR3 region: CASSLGGPSLLDQPQHF. The CDR3 DNA reads as TGTGCCAGCAGCTTGGGCGGGCCATCCTTATTGGATCAGCCCCAGCATTTT. The V call is TRBV5-6, the J call TRBJ1-5; D is undetermined. The CDR3 loop spans 17 amino acids. Germline CDR1 and CDR2: SGHDT and YYEEEE. The V end was cut by 0 bases, the J end by 5 bases, with 18 bases between.

The chain couples TRBV5-1 to TRBJ2-1, with D maybe TRBD2 (5 bases). Trimming cost V 0 bases and J 3 bases, with 7 bases left between them. The CDR3 sequence is 14 residues long. The germline gives CDR1 SGHRS, CDR2 YFSETQ. CDR3 in amino acids: CASSLGEGYNEQFF. Here the CDR3 DNA reads TGCGCCAGCAGCTTGGGCGAGGGCTACAATGAGCAGTTCTTC.

V is TRBV12-3 or TRBV12-4 and J is TRBJ2-3; unclear D gene. The V and J ends lost 8 bases and 3 bases respectively, with 6 bases between them. This CDR3 contains 11 residues. The CDR3: CASGATDTQYF. The CDR3, as DNA: TGTGCCAGCGGAGCAACAGATACGCAGTATTTT.

V is TRBV30 and J is TRBJ2-7, with D unresolved. V was clipped by 3 bases and J by 2 bases, with 5 bases between them. Germline assignment: CDR1 GTSNPN and CDR2 SVGIG (reference sequence). The CDR3 extends over 11 amino acids. CDR3 protein: CAWRSAYEQYF. The CDR3 bases are TGTGCCTGGAGGTCCGCCTACGAGCAGTACTTC.

V and J are TRBV5-6 and TRBJ2-7; D possibly corresponds to TRBD1 (5 bases). The CDR3 contains 14 residues. The V gene lost 0 bases and the J gene lost 2 bases, with 9 bases spanning the gap. The germline CDR1 and CDR2 sequences are SGHDT and YYEEEE. The CDR3, as DNA: TGTGCCAGCAGCTTGGTTGACAGCCCCTACGAGCAGTACTTC. Protein: CASSLVDSPYEQYF.

The V call is TRBV18, the J call TRBJ1-3; D gene ambiguous. V dropped 3 bases and J dropped 0 bases, with 6 bases sitting between them. The germline gives CDR1 KGHSH, CDR2 LQKENI. The length of the CDR3 is 14 residues. CDR3 in DNA: TGTGCCAGCTCACCGGCGGACTCTGGAAACACCATATATTTT. This translates into CASSPADSGNTIYF.

The chain has TRBV5-4 and TRBJ2-1, with 9 positions matching TRBD2. With V trimmed by 0 bases and J by 8 bases, 6 bases remained unmatched. The CDR3 runs to 15 residues. Germline V gives CDR1 SGHNT, CDR2 YYREEE (reference sequence). The CDR3 sequence is CASSLETGTSYEQFF. DNA for the CDR3: TGTGCCAGCAGCTTGGAAACTGGGACTAGCTATGAGCAGTTCTTC.

This clone was recorded only once. The chain carries TRBV18 and TRBJ2-1, with TRBD1 identical over 9 bases. J gave up 2 bases and V 3 bases, and 2 bases lay outside the gene matches. The CDR3 has 15 residues. The V gene's germline CDR1 is KGHSH and CDR2 LQKENI. CDR3 sequence: CASSPRDRAYNEQFF. The DNA of the CDR3 is TGTGCCAGCTCACCGAGGGACAGGGCCTACAATGAGCAGTTCTTC. The full variable domain, rest sourced from reference TRBV18 and TRBJ2-1, is NAGVMQNPRHLVRRRGQEARLRCSPMKGHSHVYWYRQLPEEGLKFMVYLQKENIIDESGMPKERFSAEFPKEGPSILRIQQVVRGDSAAYFCASSPRDRAYNEQFFGPGTRLTVL.